A selection of T cell receptor beta chains follows, all from one sample in a study of cytomegalovirus exposure and HLA in healthy donors. The method was immunoSEQ multiplex PCR; TCRdb's version includes in-frame clones alone and lacks a portion of them. The sample lists 150,000 to 200,000 clones, 80% to 90% occurring once. Sequenced input: PBMCs. These receptors were obtained from a man between 18 and 35 years old in good health and CMV-seropositive. Both conserved end residues are part of each CDR3. The D gene is left open where the match is weak. Not every row has a clone size; where given, it reads once, few, many or a size class.

CDR3 protein | CDR3 DNA | V gene | D gene | clone size | J gene
CASSADRGAGYTF | TGTGCCAGCAGTGCCGACAGGGGAGCTGGCTACACCTTC | TRBV6-5 | TRBD1 | few | TRBJ1-2
CASSVSSNEQFF | TGTGCCAGCAGCGTAAGTAGCAATGAGCAGTTCTTC | TRBV9 | - | - | TRBJ2-1
CASSPTGGGREKLFF | TGTGCCAGCAGCCCCACAGGGGGCGGGCGTGAAAAACTGTTTTTT | TRBV7-2 | TRBD1 | - | TRBJ1-4
CASSSGTGYEQYF | TGCGCCAGCAGCTCTGGGACAGGATACGAGCAGTACTTC | TRBV5-1 | TRBD1 | - | TRBJ2-7
CASSQTGEAALHF | TGCGCCAGCAGCCAAACAGGGGAGGCCGCCCTCCACTTT | TRBV4-1 | TRBD1 | - | TRBJ1-6
CASSLGGTGANVLTF | TGTGCCAGCAGCTTAGGAGGGACTGGGGCCAACGTCCTGACTTTC | TRBV7-3 | - | - | TRBJ2-6
CASSIQSNTYNEQFF | TGTGCCAGCAGTATACAGAGTAATACCTACAATGAGCAGTTCTTC | TRBV6-5 | - | - | TRBJ2-1
CASSRLGQGVWGNTIYF | TGTGCCAGCAGCAGACTGGGACAGGGGGTGTGGGGAAACACCATATATTTT | TRBV21-1 | - | - | TRBJ1-3
CASSIERTATNEKLFF | TGTGCCAGTAGTATAGAACGGACAGCAACTAATGAAAAACTGTTTTTT | TRBV19 | - | - | TRBJ1-4
CASSPSGQRGNEQYF | TGTGCCAGCAGCCCCTCCGGACAGAGGGGGAACGAGCAGTACTTC | TRBV13 | - | - | TRBJ2-7
CASSRAGTVSYEQYF | TGTGCCAGCAGCCGCGCCGGGACAGTGTCCTACGAGCAGTACTTC | TRBV7-9 | TRBD1 | - | TRBJ2-7
CASSRQGANQPQHF | TGTGCCAGCAGTAGACAGGGGGCGAATCAGCCCCAGCATTTT | TRBV6-5 | TRBD1 | - | TRBJ1-5
CASSYRKDIMNTEAFF | TGTGCCAGCAGTTACCGAAAGGACATCATGAACACTGAAGCTTTCTTT | TRBV6-6 | - | - | TRBJ1-1
CASSQPGFITEAFF | TGCGCCAGCAGCCAACCGGGGTTCATCACTGAAGCTTTCTTT | TRBV4-3 | - | few | TRBJ1-1
CASSLAGTGGYEQYF | TGTGCCAGCAGCTTGGCCGGGACAGGGGGCTACGAGCAGTACTTC | TRBV5-6 | TRBD1 | - | TRBJ2-7
CASSQETDRFTEAFF | TGTGCCAGCAGCCAAGAAACAGATAGGTTCACTGAAGCTTTCTTT | TRBV7-2 | - | - | TRBJ1-1
CASSELAFLPQHF | TGTGCCAGCAGTGAACTAGCGTTCTTGCCCCAGCATTTT | TRBV6-1 | - | - | TRBJ1-5
CASSLGAGVDEKLFF | TGCGCCAGCAGCTTGGGGGCAGGGGTTGATGAAAAACTGTTTTTT | TRBV5-1 | - | - | TRBJ1-4
CATREFAGQGVVQYF | TGTGCCACTAGAGAATTTGCGGGACAGGGTGTCGTGCAGTACTTC | TRBV19 | TRBD1 | - | TRBJ2-7
CASRLGLTREKAFF | TGTGCAAGTCGCTTAGGCTTGACACGGGAAAAAGCTTTCTTT | TRBV12-2 | - | - | TRBJ1-1
CASNGQGDADQKLFF | TGTGCCAGTAACGGACAGGGGGACGCGGATCAAAAACTGTTTTTT | TRBV19 | TRBD1 | few | TRBJ1-4